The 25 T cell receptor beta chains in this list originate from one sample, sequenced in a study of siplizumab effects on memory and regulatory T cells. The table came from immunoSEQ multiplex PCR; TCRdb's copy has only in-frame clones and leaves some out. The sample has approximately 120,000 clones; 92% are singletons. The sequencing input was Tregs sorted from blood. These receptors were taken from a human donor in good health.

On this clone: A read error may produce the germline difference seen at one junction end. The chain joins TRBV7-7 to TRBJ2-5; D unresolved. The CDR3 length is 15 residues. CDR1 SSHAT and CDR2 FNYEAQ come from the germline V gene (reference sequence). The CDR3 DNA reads TGTGCTAGCAGCTTAGTGGGGTCACGTGGGGAGACCCAGTACTTC. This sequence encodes CASSLVGSRGETQYF.

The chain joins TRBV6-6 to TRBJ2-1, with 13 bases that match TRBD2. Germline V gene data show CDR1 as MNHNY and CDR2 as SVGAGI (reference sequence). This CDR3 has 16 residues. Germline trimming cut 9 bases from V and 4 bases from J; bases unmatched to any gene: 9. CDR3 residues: CASIGTSGRDYNEQFF. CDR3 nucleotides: TGTGCCAGTATAGGAACTAGCGGGAGGGATTACAATGAGCAGTTCTTC.

The CDR3 protein is CASSPGFNEAFF. CDR3 nucleotides: TGTGCCAGTAGTCCCGGTTTCAATGAAGCTTTCTTT. The chain recombines TRBV19 with TRBJ1-1; D unclear. Germline assignment: CDR1 LNHDA and CDR2 SQIVND (reference sequence). V was cut by 5 bases and J by 7 bases, with 11 bases left in between. The CDR3 extends over 12 amino acids.

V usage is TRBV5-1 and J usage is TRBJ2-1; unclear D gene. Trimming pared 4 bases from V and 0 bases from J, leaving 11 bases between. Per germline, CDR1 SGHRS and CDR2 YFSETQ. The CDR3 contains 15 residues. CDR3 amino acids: CASSPDLGSYNEQFF. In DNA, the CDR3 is TGCGCCAGCAGCCCGGATCTAGGCTCCTACAATGAGCAGTTCTTC. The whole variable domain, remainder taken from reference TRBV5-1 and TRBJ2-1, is KAGVTQTPRYLIKTRGQQVTLSCSPISGHRSVSWYQQTPGQGLQFLFEYFSETQRNKGNFPGRFSGRQFSNSRSEMNVSTLELGDSALYLCASSPDLGSYNEQFFGPGTRLTVL.

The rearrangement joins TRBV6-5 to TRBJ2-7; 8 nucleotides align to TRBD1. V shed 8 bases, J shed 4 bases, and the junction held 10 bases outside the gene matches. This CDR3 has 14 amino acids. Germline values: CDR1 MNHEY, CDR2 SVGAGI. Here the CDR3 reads CASAIGQGGYEQYF. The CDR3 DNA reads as TGTGCCAGCGCGATTGGACAGGGTGGTTACGAGCAGTACTTC.

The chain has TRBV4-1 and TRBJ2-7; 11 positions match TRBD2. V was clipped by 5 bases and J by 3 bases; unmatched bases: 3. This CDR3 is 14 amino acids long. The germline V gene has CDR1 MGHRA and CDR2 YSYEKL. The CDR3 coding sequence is TGCGCCAGCAGCTTTGGACTAGCGGGCTACGAGCAGTACTTC. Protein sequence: CASSFGLAGYEQYF.

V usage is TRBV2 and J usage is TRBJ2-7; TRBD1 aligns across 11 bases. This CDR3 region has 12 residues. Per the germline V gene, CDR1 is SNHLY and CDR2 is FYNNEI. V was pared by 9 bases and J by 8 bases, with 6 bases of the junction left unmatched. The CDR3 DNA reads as TGTGCCAGTAGGACAGGGGGCGCACAGCAGTACTTC. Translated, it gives CASRTGGAQQYF.

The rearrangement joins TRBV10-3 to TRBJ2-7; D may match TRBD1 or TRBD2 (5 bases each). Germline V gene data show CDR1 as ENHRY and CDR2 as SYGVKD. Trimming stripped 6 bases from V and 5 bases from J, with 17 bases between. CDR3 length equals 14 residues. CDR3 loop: CAIRRATGNHEQYF. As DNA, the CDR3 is TGTGCCATCAGGAGGGCCACAGGAAACCACGAGCAGTACTTC.

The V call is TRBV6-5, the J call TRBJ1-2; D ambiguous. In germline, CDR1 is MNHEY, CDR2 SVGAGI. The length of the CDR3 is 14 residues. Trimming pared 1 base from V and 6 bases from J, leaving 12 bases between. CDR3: CASSYWWGADGYTF. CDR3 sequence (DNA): TGTGCCAGCAGTTACTGGTGGGGTGCGGATGGCTACACCTTC.

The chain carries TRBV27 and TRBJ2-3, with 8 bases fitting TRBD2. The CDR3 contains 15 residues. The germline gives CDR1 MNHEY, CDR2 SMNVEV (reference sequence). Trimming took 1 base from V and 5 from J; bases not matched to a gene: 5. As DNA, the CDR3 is TGTGCCAGCAGTTTATTCGGGGGGGCCTTAGATACGCAGTATTTT. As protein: CASSLFGGALDTQYF.

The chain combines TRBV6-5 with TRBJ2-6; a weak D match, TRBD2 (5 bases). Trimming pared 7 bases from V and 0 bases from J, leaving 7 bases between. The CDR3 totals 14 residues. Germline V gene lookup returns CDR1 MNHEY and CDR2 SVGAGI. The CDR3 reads CASTADSGANVLTF. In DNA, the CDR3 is TGTGCCAGCACAGCGGACTCTGGGGCCAACGTCCTGACTTTC.

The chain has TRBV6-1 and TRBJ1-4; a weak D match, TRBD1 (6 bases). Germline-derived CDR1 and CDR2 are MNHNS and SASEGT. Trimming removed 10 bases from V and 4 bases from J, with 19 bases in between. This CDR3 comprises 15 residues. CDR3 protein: CATQIGGGFNEKLFF. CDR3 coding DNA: TGTGCCACTCAGATAGGGGGGGGGTTTAATGAAAAACTGTTTTTT.

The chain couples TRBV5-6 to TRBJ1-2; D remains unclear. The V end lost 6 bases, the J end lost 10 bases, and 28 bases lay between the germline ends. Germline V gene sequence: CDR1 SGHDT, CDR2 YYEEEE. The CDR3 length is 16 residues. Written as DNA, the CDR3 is TGTGCCAGCATCGCCCGGTGGAGGGAACACCCGAGTGACTACACCTTC. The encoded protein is CASIARWREHPSDYTF.

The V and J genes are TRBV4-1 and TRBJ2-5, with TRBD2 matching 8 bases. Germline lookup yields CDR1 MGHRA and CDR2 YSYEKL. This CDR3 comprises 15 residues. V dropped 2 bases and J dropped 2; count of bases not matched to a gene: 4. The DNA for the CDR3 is TGCGCCAGCAGCCAACCTAGCGGGTATCAAGAGACCCAGTACTTC. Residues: CASSQPSGYQETQYF.

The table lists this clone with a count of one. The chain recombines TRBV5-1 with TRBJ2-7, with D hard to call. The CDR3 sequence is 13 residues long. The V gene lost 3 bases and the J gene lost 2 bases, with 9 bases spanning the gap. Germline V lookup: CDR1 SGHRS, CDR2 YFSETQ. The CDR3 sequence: CASSYDGTYEQYF. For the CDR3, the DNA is TGCGCCAGCAGCTACGACGGAACCTACGAGCAGTACTTC. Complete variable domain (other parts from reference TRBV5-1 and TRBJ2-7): KAGVTQTPRYLIKTRGQQVTLSCSPISGHRSVSWYQQTPGQGLQFLFEYFSETQRNKGNFPGRFSGRQFSNSRSEMNVSTLELGDSALYLCASSYDGTYEQYFGPGTRLTVT.

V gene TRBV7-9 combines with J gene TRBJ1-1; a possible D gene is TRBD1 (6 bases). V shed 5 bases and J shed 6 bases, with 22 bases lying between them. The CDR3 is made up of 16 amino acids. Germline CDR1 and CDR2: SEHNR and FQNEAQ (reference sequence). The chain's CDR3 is CASSNPLNTGISEAFF. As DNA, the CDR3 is TGTGCCAGCAGCAACCCCCTTAACACAGGGATTTCTGAAGCTTTCTTT.

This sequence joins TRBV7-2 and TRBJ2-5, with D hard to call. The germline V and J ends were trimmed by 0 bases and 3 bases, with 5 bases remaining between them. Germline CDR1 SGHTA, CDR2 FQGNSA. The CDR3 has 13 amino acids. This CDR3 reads CASSLAGKETQYF. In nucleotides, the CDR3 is TGTGCCAGCAGCTTAGCAGGGAAAGAGACCCAGTACTTC.

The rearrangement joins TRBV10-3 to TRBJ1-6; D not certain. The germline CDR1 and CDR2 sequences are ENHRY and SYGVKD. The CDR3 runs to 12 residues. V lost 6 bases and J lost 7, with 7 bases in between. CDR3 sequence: CAIRQENSPLHF. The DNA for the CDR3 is TGTGCCATCAGGCAGGAAAATTCACCCCTCCACTTT.

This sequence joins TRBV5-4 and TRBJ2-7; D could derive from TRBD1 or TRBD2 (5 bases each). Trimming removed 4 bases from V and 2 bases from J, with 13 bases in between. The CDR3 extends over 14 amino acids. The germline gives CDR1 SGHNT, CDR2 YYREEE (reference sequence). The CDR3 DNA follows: TGTGCCAGCAGCGACGCAGGGAGCACCTACGAGCAGTACTTC. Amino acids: CASSDAGSTYEQYF.

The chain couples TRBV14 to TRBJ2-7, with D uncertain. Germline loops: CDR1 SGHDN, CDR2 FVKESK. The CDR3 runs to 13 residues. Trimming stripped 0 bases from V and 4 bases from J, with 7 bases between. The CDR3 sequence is CASSQDRSYEQYF. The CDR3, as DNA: TGTGCCAGCAGCCAAGATAGGTCTTACGAGCAGTACTTC.

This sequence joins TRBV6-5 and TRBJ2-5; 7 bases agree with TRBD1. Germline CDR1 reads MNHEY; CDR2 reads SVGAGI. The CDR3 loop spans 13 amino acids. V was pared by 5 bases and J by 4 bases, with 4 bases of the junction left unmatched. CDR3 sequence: CASSPNRGETQYF. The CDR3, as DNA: TGTGCCAGCAGTCCAAACAGGGGAGAGACCCAGTACTTC.

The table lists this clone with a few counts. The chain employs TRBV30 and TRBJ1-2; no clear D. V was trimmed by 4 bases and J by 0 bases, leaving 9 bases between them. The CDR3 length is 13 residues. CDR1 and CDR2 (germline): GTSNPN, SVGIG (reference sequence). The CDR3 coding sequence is TGTGCCTGGACCCTGTACGCTAACTATGGCTACACCTTC. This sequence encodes CAWTLYANYGYTF.

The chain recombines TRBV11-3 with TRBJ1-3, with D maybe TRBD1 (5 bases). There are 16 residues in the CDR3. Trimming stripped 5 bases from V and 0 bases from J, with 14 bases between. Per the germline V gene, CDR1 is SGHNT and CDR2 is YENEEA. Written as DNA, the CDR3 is TGTGCCAGCAGCCTCCGGGGGGGGTTCTCTGGAAACACCATATATTTT. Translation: CASSLRGGFSGNTIYF.

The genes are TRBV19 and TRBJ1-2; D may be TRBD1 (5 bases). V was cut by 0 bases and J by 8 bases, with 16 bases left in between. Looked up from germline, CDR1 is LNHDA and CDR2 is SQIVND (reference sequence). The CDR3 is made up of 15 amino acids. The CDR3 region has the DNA TGTGCCAGTAGTATAGACCGACAGTTACGGGGAGGCTACACCTTC. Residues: CASSIDRQLRGGYTF.

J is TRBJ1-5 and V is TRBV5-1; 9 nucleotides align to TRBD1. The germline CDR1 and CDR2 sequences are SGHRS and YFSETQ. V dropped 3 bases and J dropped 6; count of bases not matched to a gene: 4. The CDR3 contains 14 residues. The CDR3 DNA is TGCGCCAGCAGCTGGACAGGGGACGGTCAGCCCCAGCATTTT. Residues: CASSWTGDGQPQHF.